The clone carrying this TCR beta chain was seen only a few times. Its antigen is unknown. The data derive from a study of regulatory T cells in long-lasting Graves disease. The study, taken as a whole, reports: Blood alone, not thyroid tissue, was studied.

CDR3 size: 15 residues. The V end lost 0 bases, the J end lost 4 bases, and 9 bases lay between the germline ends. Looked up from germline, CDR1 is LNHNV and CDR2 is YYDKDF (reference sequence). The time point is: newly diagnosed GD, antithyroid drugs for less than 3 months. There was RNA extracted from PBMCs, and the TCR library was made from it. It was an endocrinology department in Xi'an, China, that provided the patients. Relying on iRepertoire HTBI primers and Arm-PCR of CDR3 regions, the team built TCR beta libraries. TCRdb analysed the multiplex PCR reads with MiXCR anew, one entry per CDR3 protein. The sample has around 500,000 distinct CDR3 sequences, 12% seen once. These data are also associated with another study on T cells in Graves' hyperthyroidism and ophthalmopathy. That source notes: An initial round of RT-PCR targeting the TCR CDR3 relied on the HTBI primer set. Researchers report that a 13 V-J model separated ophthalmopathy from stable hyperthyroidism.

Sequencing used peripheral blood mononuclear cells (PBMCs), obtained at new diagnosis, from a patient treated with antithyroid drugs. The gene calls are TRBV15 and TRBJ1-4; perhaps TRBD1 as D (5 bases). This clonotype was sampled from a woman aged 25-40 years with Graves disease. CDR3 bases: TGTGCCACCAGCAGAGAGTGGGGGGGTAATGAAAAACTGTTTTTT. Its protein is CATSREWGGNEKLFF.